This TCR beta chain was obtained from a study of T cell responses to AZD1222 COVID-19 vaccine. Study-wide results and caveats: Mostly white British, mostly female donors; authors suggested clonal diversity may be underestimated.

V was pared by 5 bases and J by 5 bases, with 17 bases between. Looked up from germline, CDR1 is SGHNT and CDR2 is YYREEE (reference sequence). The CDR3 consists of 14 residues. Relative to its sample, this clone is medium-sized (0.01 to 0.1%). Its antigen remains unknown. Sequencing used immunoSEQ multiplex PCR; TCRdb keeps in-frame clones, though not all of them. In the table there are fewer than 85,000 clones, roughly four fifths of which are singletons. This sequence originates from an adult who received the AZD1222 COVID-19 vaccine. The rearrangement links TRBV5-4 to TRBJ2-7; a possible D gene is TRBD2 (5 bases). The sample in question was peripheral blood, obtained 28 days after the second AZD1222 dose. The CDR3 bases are TGTGCCAGCAGTAAAAACCGGGAATTGGACGAGCAGTACTTC. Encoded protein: CASSKNRELDEQYF. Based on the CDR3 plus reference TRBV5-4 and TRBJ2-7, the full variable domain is ETGVTQSPTHLIKTRGQQVTLRCSSQSGHNTVSWYQQALGQGPQFIFQYYREEENGRGNFPPRFSGLQFPNYSSELNVNALELDDSALYLCASSKNRELDEQYFGPGTRLTVT.